This T cell receptor beta chain derives from a study of beta chain features in type 1 diabetes. This clone showed up just a few times. The target antigen is unknown. Since all of the isolated RNA was reverse transcribed, expressed TCRB transcripts were what got sequenced. Measured with immunoSEQ multiplex PCR; TCRdb has only the in-frame clones, and not every one. The table includes about 180,000 clones, 10% to 15% detected once. Broader study findings: Resolution of whether HLA type affects TCRB rearrangement was not achieved here. A closer apparent resemblance between naive, central memory and Treg TCRB repertoires was seen in patients than in healthy donors.

Each of the CD4+ naive, central memory, regulatory and stem cell-like memory populations was sorted via CD45RO/CCR7/CD25/CD127/CD95/CD27. The CDR3 runs 13 residues. The trim removed 4 bases at V and 4 bases at J, leaving 2 bases unmatched. Germline values: CDR1 SGHRS, CDR2 YFSETQ. The source of this sequence is a woman aged 18-29 years in good health. The specimen was central memory CD4+ T cells from blood. This chain connects TRBV5-1 to TRBJ2-1; TRBD1 agrees at 7 bases. In nucleotides, the CDR3 is TGCGCCAGCAGCGCGACAGGGTACAATGAGCAGTTCTTC. This codes for CASSATGYNEQFF.